This TCR beta chain came from a study of kidney transplant recipient with SARS-CoV-2 infection. MiXCR, run by TCRdb on the reads, gives a single entry per CDR3 protein. The table has fewer than 250,000 distinct CDR3 sequences, roughly 26% seen once. This clonotype was observed many times. The length of the CDR3 is 13 residues. J is TRBJ2-7 and V is TRBV3-2; the table assigns TRBD1, which was not confirmed against the DNA. TRBV3-2 is tagged as a pseudogene. The source was a blood sample, collected at baseline and on roughly day 120 from a kidney transplant recipient. The TCR was taken from a male patient between 25 and 39 years old who had COVID-19 and was a kidney transplant recipient. Some T cells may be provided by the graft donor. CDR3 residues: CASSRDRVGWQYF. For the CDR3, the DNA is TGTGCCAGCAGCCGGGACCGCGTAGGGTGGCAGTACTTC.